This note documents a single TCR beta chain sequence. Antigen unknown. Germline CDR1 MDHEN, CDR2 SYDVKM. The CDR3 runs to 13 residues. Trimming pared 10 bases from V and 3 bases from J, leaving 12 bases between. The data stem from a study of graft-versus-host responses after intestinal transplantation. About the study: Induction using anti-thymocyte globulin, followed by tacrolimus and steroids for about 3 years, was given to all recipients. Study findings and constraints: Patients with graft-donor T cell macrochimerism had high graft-versus-host to host-versus-graft clonal ratios in allografts. Peak circulating GvH clone levels tracked with early post-transplant HvG declines.

Profiled with immunoSEQ multiplex PCR; TCRdb holds only in-frame clones, not every one. The sample includes more than 15,000 clones, around nine tenths seen only once; the top ten take 50% to 65%. The rearrangement joins TRBV28 to TRBJ1-4, with D maybe TRBD1 (6 bases). This clonotype was obtained from a human patient who received an intestinal transplant, so some T cells may come from the graft donor. Sequencing was performed on bone marrow, taken roughly 19 weeks after transplant. Here the CDR3 DNA reads TGTGCCACCGAGGGGGTGGCTAATGAAAAACTGTTTTTT. Protein product: CATEGVANEKLFF.